Listed below are T cell receptor beta chains from one sample, sequenced in a study of shared clonotypes between healthy human individuals. Assay: immunoSEQ multiplex PCR; the TCRdb copy retains only in-frame clones and omits some. The repertoire holds about 600,000 clones, around 80% seen once, with more than 10% in the top ten. Sequenced: PBMCs. The receptor set was obtained from a woman in her 40s in good health. Some clones in this sample may be carry-over from other donors' samples. CDR3s include the opening cysteine and the closing phenylalanine or tryptophan. Each record gives: J gene, clone size, D gene, V gene, CDR3 DNA, CDR3 protein. The D gene is left open where the match is weak. Rows may omit the clone size; those that give it use once, few, many or a size class.

j_gene: TRBJ1-6
abundance: .
d_gene: .
v_gene: TRBV27
CDR3nt: TGTGCCAGCAGTTTCAGCAGGGATTCACCCCTCCACTTT
CDR3aa: CASSFSRDSPLHF

j_gene: TRBJ1-1
abundance: few
d_gene: .
v_gene: TRBV28
CDR3nt: TGTGCCAGCAGTTTAAGATCCCAAGCTTTCTTT
CDR3aa: CASSLRSQAFF

j_gene: TRBJ1-2
abundance: .
d_gene: .
v_gene: TRBV2
CDR3nt: TGTGCCAGCAGTGAATATTCGGGAGCCGGTGGTGGCTACACCTTC
CDR3aa: CASSEYSGAGGGYTF

j_gene: TRBJ2-3
abundance: .
d_gene: TRBD2
v_gene: TRBV7-9
CDR3nt: TGTGCCAGCAGCTTATTAGCGGGAATGGTCACAGATACGCAGTATTTT
CDR3aa: CASSLLAGMVTDTQYF

j_gene: TRBJ2-2
abundance: .
d_gene: .
v_gene: TRBV4-1
CDR3nt: TGCGCCAGCAGCCAACAGGACCTTTCCATCGGGGAGCTGTTTTTT
CDR3aa: CASSQQDLSIGELFF

j_gene: TRBJ2-7
abundance: .
d_gene: .
v_gene: TRBV7-9
CDR3nt: TGTGCCAGCAGCTTAGGTCGTACCTACGAGCAGTACTTC
CDR3aa: CASSLGRTYEQYF

j_gene: TRBJ2-1
abundance: once
d_gene: TRBD2
v_gene: TRBV6-4
CDR3nt: TGTGCCAGCAGTGACCAGGCGGGAGAGGGGCGGAATGAGCAGTTCTTC
CDR3aa: CASSDQAGEGRNEQFF

j_gene: TRBJ2-2
abundance: once
d_gene: .
v_gene: TRBV28
CDR3nt: TGTGCCAGCATCTACCGGGGCACCGGGGAGCTGTTTTTT
CDR3aa: CASIYRGTGELFF

j_gene: TRBJ2-7
abundance: .
d_gene: TRBD2
v_gene: TRBV18
CDR3nt: TGTGCCAGCTCAGTAGCGGGAGCTGAGGGCGAGCAGTACTTC
CDR3aa: CASSVAGAEGEQYF

j_gene: TRBJ1-1
abundance: .
d_gene: .
v_gene: TRBV5-4
CDR3nt: TGTGCCAGCAGGCTCGCGGGCACAGTACACACTGAAGCTTTCTTT
CDR3aa: CASRLAGTVHTEAFF

j_gene: TRBJ2-5
abundance: .
d_gene: TRBD2
v_gene: TRBV18
CDR3nt: TGTGCCAGCTCACCAAGGACTAGCGGGGGGCAAGAGACCCAGTACTTC
CDR3aa: CASSPRTSGGQETQYF

j_gene: TRBJ2-6
abundance: .
d_gene: TRBD1
v_gene: TRBV19
CDR3nt: TGTGCCAGTAGTATTCAAGGACAGGTTCCTGGGGCCAACGTCCTGACTTTC
CDR3aa: CASSIQGQVPGANVLTF

j_gene: TRBJ2-6
abundance: .
d_gene: .
v_gene: TRBV18
CDR3nt: TGTGCCAGCTCACTCCGACAGGCCCCTGGGGCCAACGTCCTGACTTTC
CDR3aa: CASSLRQAPGANVLTF